The TCR beta chain under discussion was sequenced for a study of T cell repertoires in cytomegalovirus infection (dated by TCRdb to between 2018 and 2021). Looking at the study overall: Donor HLA type was relevant to the analysis, because carriage of CMV infection together with the matching HLA type was indicated by public TCR beta signatures. Study-wide findings and limitations: Carriers of CMV infection plus the relevant HLA type were discriminated by the cumulative frequency of public TCR beta family members in the study cohort and in an independent approximately 340-donor cohort. The ex vivo response was dominated by HLA-C-restricted CMV-specific TCR beta clonotypes, which also provided the single most frequent clonotype in two of eight donors.

The CDR3 measures 14 amino acids from cysteine to phenylalanine. The only DNA kept is the CDR3, 42 bases in frame from the first base. A distance of 18 bases separates the germline ends of V and J, which lose 5 bases and 8 bases respectively. From a lookup of the germline V gene, CDR1 and CDR2 are MDHEN and SYDVKM. Sequencing relied on an Illumina HiSeq 1500. Clones were called with MiXCR by TCRdb after fastp trimmed the public reads at Q25, and only in-frame beta chains were retained. Identical CDR3 protein sequences are pooled into one entry, listed with their most common genes and DNA. The sample includes approximately 250,000 distinct CDR3 sequences, with roughly 20% observed a single time. Of the sample, around a sixth falls within the top ten clones. Regarding this clonotype: This clone's antigen is unknown. No much larger clone exists at a distance of one base, and base qualities are not known.

The TCR comes from a human donor in good health (CMV status not recorded). Some clones in this sample may be carry-over from other donors' samples. The sequence links TRBV28 to TRBJ1-2; the D gene identity is not certain. Material for sequencing was CD8+ T cells from PBMCs. The bases are TGTGCCAGCAGTCCCCTCCTAGGGAATCAAGGCTACACCTTC. The translation is CASSPLLGNQGYTF.